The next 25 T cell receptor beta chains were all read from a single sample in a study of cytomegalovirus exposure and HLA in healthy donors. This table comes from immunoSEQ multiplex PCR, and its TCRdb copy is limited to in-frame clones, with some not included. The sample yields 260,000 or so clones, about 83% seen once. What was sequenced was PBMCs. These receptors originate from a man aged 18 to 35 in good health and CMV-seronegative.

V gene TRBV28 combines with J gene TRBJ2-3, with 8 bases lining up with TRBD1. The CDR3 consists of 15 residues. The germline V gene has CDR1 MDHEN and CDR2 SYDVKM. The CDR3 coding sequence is TGTGCGATCCAGGAGGGGACAGGTACCGCAGATACGCAGTATTTT. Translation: CAIQEGTGTADTQYF. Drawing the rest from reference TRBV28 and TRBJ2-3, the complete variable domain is DVKVTQSSRYLVKRTGEKVFLECVQDMDHENMFWYRQDPGLGLRLIYFSYDVKMKEKGDIPEGYSVSREKKERFSLILESASTNQTSMYLCAIQEGTGTADTQYFGPGTRLTVL.

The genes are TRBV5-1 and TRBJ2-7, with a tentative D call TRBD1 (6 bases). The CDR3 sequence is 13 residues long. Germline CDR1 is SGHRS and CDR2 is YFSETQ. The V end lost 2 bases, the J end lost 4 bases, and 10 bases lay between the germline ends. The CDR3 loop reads CASSFRTAYEQYF. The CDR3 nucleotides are TGCGCCAGCAGCTTTAGGACAGCGTACGAGCAGTACTTC.

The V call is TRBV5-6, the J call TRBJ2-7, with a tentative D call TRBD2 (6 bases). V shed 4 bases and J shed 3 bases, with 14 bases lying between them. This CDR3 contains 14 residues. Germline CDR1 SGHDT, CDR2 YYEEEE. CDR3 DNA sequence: TGTGCCAGCAGCAAGACTAGAACCGGCTACGAGCAGTACTTC. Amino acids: CASSKTRTGYEQYF. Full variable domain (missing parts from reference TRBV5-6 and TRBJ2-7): DAGVTQSPTHLIKTRGQQVTLRCSPKSGHDTVSWYQQALGQGPQFIFQYYEEEERQRGNFPDRFSGHQFPNYSSELNVNALLLGDSALYLCASSKTRTGYEQYFGPGTRLTVT.

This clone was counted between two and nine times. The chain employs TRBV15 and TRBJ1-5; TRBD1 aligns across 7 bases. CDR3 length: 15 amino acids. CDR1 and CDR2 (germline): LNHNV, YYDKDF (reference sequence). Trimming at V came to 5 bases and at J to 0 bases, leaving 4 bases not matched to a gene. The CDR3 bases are TGTGCCACCAGCCGGACAGGCGCTAGCAATCAGCCCCAGCATTTT. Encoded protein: CATSRTGASNQPQHF.

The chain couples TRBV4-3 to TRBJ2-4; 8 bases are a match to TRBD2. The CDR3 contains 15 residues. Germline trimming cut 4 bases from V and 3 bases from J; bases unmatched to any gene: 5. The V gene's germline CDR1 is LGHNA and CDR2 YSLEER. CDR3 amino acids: CASSRAREGKNIQYF. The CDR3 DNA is TGCGCCAGCAGCCGAGCACGGGAGGGCAAAAACATTCAGTACTTC.

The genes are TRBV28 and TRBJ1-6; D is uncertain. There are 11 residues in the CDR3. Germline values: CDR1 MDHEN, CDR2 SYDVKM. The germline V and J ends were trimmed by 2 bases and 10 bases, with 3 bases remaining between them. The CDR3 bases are TGTGCCAGCAGTTTAGGCTCACCCCTCCACTTT. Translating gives CASSLGSPLHF.

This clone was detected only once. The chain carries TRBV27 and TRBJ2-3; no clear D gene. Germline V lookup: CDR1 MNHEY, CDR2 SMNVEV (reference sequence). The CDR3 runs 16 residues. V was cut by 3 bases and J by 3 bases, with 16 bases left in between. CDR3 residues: CASSLLPGIKTDTQYF. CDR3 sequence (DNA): TGTGCCAGCAGTTTGCTTCCGGGTATCAAGACAGATACGCAGTATTTT.

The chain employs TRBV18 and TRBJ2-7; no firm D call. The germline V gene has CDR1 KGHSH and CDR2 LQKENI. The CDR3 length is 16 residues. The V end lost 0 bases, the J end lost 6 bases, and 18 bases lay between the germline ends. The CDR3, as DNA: TGTGCCAGCTCACCACCGTCCCAACCGGGTTTCGCCGAGCAGTACTTC. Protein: CASSPPSQPGFAEQYF.

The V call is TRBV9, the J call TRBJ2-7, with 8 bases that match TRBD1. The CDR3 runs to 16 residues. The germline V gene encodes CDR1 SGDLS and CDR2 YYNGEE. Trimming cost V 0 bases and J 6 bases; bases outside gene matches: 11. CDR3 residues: CASSVDRAGGLGEQYF. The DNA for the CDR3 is TGTGCCAGCAGCGTAGACCGGGCAGGGGGCCTAGGCGAGCAGTACTTC.

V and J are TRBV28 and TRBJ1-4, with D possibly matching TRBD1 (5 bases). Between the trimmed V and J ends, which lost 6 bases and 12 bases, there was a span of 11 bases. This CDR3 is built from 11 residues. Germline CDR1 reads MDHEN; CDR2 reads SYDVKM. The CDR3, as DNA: TGTGCCAGCAGCCGCTGGGGGGAACTGTTTTTT. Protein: CASSRWGELFF. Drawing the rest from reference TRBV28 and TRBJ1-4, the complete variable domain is DVKVTQSSRYLVKRTGEKVFLECVQDMDHENMFWYRQDPGLGLRLIYFSYDVKMKEKGDIPEGYSVSREKKERFSLILESASTNQTSMYLCASSRWGELFFGSGTQLSVL.

CDR3 in DNA: TGTGCCAGCAGTTTGGGACTAGCGGGGACCTCTGGGGCCAACGTCCTGACTTTC. Translated, it gives CASSLGLAGTSGANVLTF. V gene TRBV27 combines with J gene TRBJ2-6, with 13 nucleotides matching TRBD2. V lost 3 bases and J lost 0; bases outside the gene matches: 2. CDR1 is MNHEY and CDR2 is SMNVEV in the germline V gene (reference sequence). The length of the CDR3 is 18 residues.

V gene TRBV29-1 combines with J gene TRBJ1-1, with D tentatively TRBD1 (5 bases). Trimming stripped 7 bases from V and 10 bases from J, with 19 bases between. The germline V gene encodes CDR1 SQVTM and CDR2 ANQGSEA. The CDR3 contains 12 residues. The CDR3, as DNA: TGCAGCGCCACCGGGGGTGATGGGGGAGCTTTCTTT. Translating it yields CSATGGDGGAFF. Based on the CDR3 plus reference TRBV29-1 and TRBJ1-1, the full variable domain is SAVISQKPSRDICQRGTSLTIQCQVDSQVTMMFWYRQQPGQSLTLIATANQGSEATYESGFVIDKFPISRPNLTFSTLTVSNMSPEDSSIYLCSATGGDGGAFFGQGTRLTVV.

CDR3 nucleotide sequence: TGTGCCACGCCACAGAAAACTTACCAATATGGCTACACCTTC. This sequence encodes CATPQKTYQYGYTF. This chain connects TRBV27 to TRBJ1-2; unclear D gene. Germline V gene lookup returns CDR1 MNHEY and CDR2 SMNVEV (reference sequence). Trimming shortened V by 10 bases and J by 5 bases, and 20 bases separated the two germline ends. CDR3 size: 14 residues.

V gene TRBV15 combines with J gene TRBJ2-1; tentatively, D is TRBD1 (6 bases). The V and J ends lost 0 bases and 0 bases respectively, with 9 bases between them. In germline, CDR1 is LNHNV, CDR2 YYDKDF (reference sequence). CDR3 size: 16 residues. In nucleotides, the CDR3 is TGTGCCACCAGCAGAGATCTAGGGGGCTCCTACAATGAGCAGTTCTTC. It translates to CATSRDLGGSYNEQFF.

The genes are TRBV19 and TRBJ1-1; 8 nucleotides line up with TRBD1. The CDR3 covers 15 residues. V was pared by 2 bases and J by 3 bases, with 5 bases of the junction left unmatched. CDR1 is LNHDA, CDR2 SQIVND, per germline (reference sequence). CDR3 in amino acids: CASSILTGGHTEAFF. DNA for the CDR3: TGTGCCAGTAGTATATTAACAGGGGGTCACACTGAAGCTTTCTTT.

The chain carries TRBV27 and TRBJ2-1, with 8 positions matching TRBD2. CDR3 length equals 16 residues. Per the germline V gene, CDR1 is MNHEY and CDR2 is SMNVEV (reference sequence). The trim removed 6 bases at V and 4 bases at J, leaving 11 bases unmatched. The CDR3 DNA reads TGTGCCAGCAGCCTGAGAAGCACTAGCGGTTACAATGAGCAGTTCTTC. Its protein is CASSLRSTSGYNEQFF.

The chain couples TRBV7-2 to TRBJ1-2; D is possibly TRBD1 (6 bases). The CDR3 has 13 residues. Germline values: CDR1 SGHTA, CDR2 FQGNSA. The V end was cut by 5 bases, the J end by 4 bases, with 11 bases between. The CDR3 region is CASSRDRIYGYTF. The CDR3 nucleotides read TGTGCCAGCAGCCGAGACAGGATCTATGGCTACACCTTC. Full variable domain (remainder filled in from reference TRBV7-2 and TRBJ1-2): GAGVSQSPSNKVTEKGKDVELRCDPISGHTALYWYRQSLGQGLEFLIYFQGNSAPDKSGLPSDRFSAERTGGSVSTLTIQRTQQEDSAVYLCASSRDRIYGYTFGSGTRLTVV.

The CDR3 bases are TGTGCCAGCAGCTTCTCTAGCGGGAGGGCCTGGGAGCAGTTCTTC. It is translated as CASSFSSGRAWEQFF. The chain carries TRBV5-4 and TRBJ2-1, with 12 bases aligning to TRBD2. The germline CDR1 and CDR2 sequences are SGHNT and YYREEE (reference sequence). The CDR3 is 15 amino acids. Trimming at V came to 2 bases and at J to 10 bases, leaving 7 bases not matched to a gene.

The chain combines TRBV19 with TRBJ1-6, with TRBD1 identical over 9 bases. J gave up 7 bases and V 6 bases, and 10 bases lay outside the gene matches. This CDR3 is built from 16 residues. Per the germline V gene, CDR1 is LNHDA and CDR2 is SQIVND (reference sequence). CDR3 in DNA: TGTGCCAGTAGCACCCAGAGGACAGGGGAAAATTCACCCCTCCACTTT. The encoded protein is CASSTQRTGENSPLHF. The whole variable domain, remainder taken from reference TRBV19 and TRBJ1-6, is DGGITQSPKYLFRKEGQNVTLSCEQNLNHDAMYWYRQDPGQGLRLIYYSQIVNDFQKGDIAEGYSVSREKKESFPLTVTSAQKNPTAFYLCASSTQRTGENSPLHFGNGTRLTVT.

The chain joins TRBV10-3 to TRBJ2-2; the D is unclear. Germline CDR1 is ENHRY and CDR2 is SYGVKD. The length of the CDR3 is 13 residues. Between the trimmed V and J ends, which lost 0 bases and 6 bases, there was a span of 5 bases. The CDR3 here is CAISESLPGELFF. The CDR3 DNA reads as TGTGCCATCAGTGAGTCCCTACCCGGGGAGCTGTTTTTT.

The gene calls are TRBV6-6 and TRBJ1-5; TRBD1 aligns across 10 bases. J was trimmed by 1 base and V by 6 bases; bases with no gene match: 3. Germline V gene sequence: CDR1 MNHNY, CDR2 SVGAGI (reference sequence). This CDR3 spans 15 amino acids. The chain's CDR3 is CASSGTGVSNQPQHF. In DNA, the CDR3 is TGTGCCAGCAGCGGGACAGGGGTAAGCAATCAGCCCCAGCATTTT.

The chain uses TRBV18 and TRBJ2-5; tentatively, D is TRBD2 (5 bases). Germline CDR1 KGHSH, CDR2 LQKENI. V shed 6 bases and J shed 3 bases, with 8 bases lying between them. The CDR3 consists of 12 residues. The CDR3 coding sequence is TGTGCCAGCTCCCCCGGGGAAGAGACCCAGTACTTC. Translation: CASSPGEETQYF. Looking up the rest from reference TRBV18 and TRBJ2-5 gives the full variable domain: NAGVMQNPRHLVRRRGQEARLRCSPMKGHSHVYWYRQLPEEGLKFMVYLQKENIIDESGMPKERFSAEFPKEGPSILRIQQVVRGDSAAYFCASSPGEETQYFGPGTRLLVL.

The CDR3 bases are TGCGCCAGCAGCTCGACCATAGCGGGGGGAGGCGAGCAGTACTTC. This gives the protein CASSSTIAGGGEQYF. The genes are TRBV5-1 and TRBJ2-7; 10 bases align to TRBD2. Germline assignment: CDR1 SGHRS and CDR2 YFSETQ. The ends lost 3 bases at V and 6 bases at J; junction bases unmatched: 9. This CDR3 comprises 15 residues.

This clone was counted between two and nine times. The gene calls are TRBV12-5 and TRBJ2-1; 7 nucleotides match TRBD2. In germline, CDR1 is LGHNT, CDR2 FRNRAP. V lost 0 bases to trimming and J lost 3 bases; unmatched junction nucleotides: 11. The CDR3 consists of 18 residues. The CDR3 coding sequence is TGTGCTAGTGGTTTGGTGCAGGGCGGCTGGGACTACTACAATGAGCAGTTCTTC. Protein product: CASGLVQGGWDYYNEQFF.

The CDR3 sequence: CASTGGQGSYNEQFF. CDR3 bases: TGCGCCAGCACCGGAGGGCAGGGCTCCTACAATGAGCAGTTCTTC. The V and J genes are TRBV4-1 and TRBJ2-1, with a weak D call TRBD2 (6 bases). This CDR3 spans 15 amino acids. Trimming removed 7 bases from V and 0 bases from J, with 13 bases in between. Germline V CDR1 and CDR2: MGHRA, YSYEKL.